This TCR beta chain was identified during a study of patients and donors after allogeneic stem cell transplantation (dated by TCRdb to the early 2020s). The germline V gene provides CDR1 SGHRS and CDR2 YFSETQ. V drops 1 base and J drops 3 bases, leaving 8 bases in between. The CDR3 runs 15 amino acids, cysteine and phenylalanine included. The entry retains the CDR3 DNA only, 45 bases that are in frame from base 1. This clonotype appeared a few times. Its antigen is currently not known. The input lacks base qualities; no much larger clone sits a single base away. The library was generated by RT-PCR. The data were produced on a NextSeq 550. TCRdb handled the public reads itself, with Q25 trimming in fastp and clone calling in MiXCR, and kept productive beta chains. When rows share a CDR3 protein, they turn into one entry using the most common DNA and genes. The sample table lists about a million distinct CDR3 sequences, about 20% of them with a count of one. The ten largest clones add up to around 6% of the sample.

The rearranged chain carries TRBV5-1 and TRBJ1-6; the D gene is not confidently resolved. This TCR was recovered from a human donor who was either an allogeneic HSCT recipient or a stem cell or donor lymphocyte infusion donor (not recorded which). It is not recorded whose cells these are; they may come from a transplant donor. The sequenced sample consisted of blood, either unsorted or a sorted T cell fraction (not recorded which). CDR3 region: CASSLKRGYNSPLHF. The nucleotide sequence is given as TGCGCCAGCAGCTTGAAACGGGGCTATAATTCACCCCTCCACTTT.